The 27 T cell receptor beta chains below were found in one sample sequenced in a study of beta chain features in type 1 diabetes. Sequencing targeted expressed TCRB transcripts, as all isolated RNA had been reverse transcribed. Profiling relied on immunoSEQ multiplex PCR, and the TCRdb table lists in-frame clones only, not all of them. The data contain 300,000 to 350,000 clones, roughly 21% of them seen just once; the ten biggest clones take up 0.044%. The sequencing input was naive CD4+ T cells from blood. Receptor source: a young woman in good health.

The CDR3: CASGPEKRQGFLRRSYEQYF. The CDR3 bases are TGTGCTAGTGGCCCGGAGAAACGACAGGGTTTCTTGCGCCGCTCCTACGAGCAGTACTTC. This chain uses TRBV12-5 with TRBJ2-7; TRBD1 matches 7 bases. Germline V gene data show CDR1 as LGHNT and CDR2 as FRNRAP. The CDR3 has 20 residues. V lost 6 bases to trimming and J lost 0 bases; unmatched junction nucleotides: 23.

This chain joins TRBV4-1 and TRBJ2-7; the match to TRBD1 covers 7 bases. The CDR3 has 16 amino acids. CDR1 and CDR2 from the germline V gene are MGHRA and YSYEKL. Trimming took 0 bases from V and 2 from J; bases not matched to a gene: 7. Here the CDR3 reads CASSQDEGAGTYEQYF. The DNA for the CDR3 is TGCGCCAGCAGCCAAGATGAGGGGGCTGGAACCTACGAGCAGTACTTC.

In its sample, this clone was seen once. The chain carries TRBV6-6 and TRBJ2-1; 7 bases map to TRBD1. J gave up 6 bases and V 7 bases, and 6 bases lay outside the gene matches. Germline V gene data show CDR1 as MNHNY and CDR2 as SVGAGI (reference sequence). CDR3 length: 13 residues. In nucleotides, the CDR3 is TGTGCCAGCACCCCGGGACAGCTCAATGAGCAGTTCTTC. Translating gives CASTPGQLNEQFF.

The chain has TRBV4-1 and TRBJ1-1, with TRBD1 matching over 7 bases. J lost 0 bases, V lost 1 base, and 11 bases had no gene match. Germline-derived CDR1 and CDR2 are MGHRA and YSYEKL. The length of the CDR3 is 18 residues. The CDR3 loop reads CASSQGPLRRGVNTEAFF. CDR3 nucleotide sequence: TGCGCCAGCAGCCAAGGACCCCTCCGCAGGGGGGTGAACACTGAAGCTTTCTTT.

The chain employs TRBV5-1 and TRBJ2-5; weak D call: TRBD1 (6 bases). There are 13 residues in the CDR3. V was trimmed by 3 bases and J by 5 bases, leaving 11 bases between them. From germline, CDR1 is SGHRS and CDR2 YFSETQ. The CDR3 sequence: CASSSDSLETQYF. The CDR3, as DNA: TGCGCCAGCAGCTCGGACAGTCTTGAGACCCAGTACTTC.

The chain has TRBV5-1 and TRBJ2-1, with D perhaps TRBD2 (6 bases). This CDR3 has 15 amino acids. V lost 6 bases to trimming and J lost 6 bases, with 19 bases between them. Germline lookup yields CDR1 SGHRS and CDR2 YFSETQ. The CDR3 is CASNSAAAGGNEQFF. The CDR3 coding sequence is TGCGCCAGCAATTCGGCAGCGGCCGGGGGCAATGAGCAGTTCTTC. Using reference TRBV5-1 and TRBJ2-1 for the parts outside the CDR3, the full variable domain is KAGVTQTPRYLIKTRGQQVTLSCSPISGHRSVSWYQQTPGQGLQFLFEYFSETQRNKGNFPGRFSGRQFSNSRSEMNVSTLELGDSALYLCASNSAAAGGNEQFFGPGTRLTVL.

CDR3 amino acids: CASSSQRDFSTDTQYF. Here the CDR3 DNA reads TGTGCCAGCAGCTCCCAGCGGGACTTCAGCACAGATACGCAGTATTTT. This chain links TRBV11-1 with TRBJ2-3; 7 bases map to TRBD2. V lost 4 bases to trimming and J lost 0 bases; unmatched junction nucleotides: 7. Germline CDR1 SGHAT, CDR2 FQDESV (reference sequence). This CDR3 comprises 16 residues.

CDR3 in DNA: TGCAGTGCTTTGACTAATGAGCAGTTCTTC. It is translated as CSALTNEQFF. This chain joins TRBV20-1 and TRBJ2-1, with no clear D. This CDR3 contains 10 residues. From germline, CDR1 is DFQATT and CDR2 SNEGSKA (reference sequence). Trimming took 5 bases from V and 7 from J, leaving 6 bases between them.

This clone was seen a few times. This CDR3 is CASRRGTGQNEQYF. In nucleotides, the CDR3 is TGTGCCAGCAGGAGGGGGACAGGGCAGAACGAGCAGTACTTC. The chain carries TRBV7-2 and TRBJ2-7; TRBD1 aligns across 9 bases. Germline CDR1 is SGHTA and CDR2 is FQGNSA. V shed 6 bases, J shed 5 bases, and the junction held 8 bases outside the gene matches. The length of the CDR3 is 14 residues.

This chain connects TRBV30 to TRBJ2-1, with D possibly being TRBD2 (6 bases). CDR3 length: 14 amino acids. In germline, CDR1 is GTSNPN, CDR2 SVGIG (reference sequence). V shed 7 bases and J shed 4 bases, with 17 bases lying between them. The DNA for the CDR3 is TGTGCCTCGACCCGGGGGATCCTGTACAATGAGCAGTTCTTC. It translates to CASTRGILYNEQFF.

This clone was seen a few times. The chain is built from TRBV13 and TRBJ1-1, with D tentatively TRBD1 (5 bases). Looked up from germline, CDR1 is PRHDT and CDR2 is FYEKMQ (reference sequence). Trimming cost V 6 bases and J 1 base, with 12 bases left between them. The CDR3 length is 14 residues. Here the CDR3 reads CASSRGRPNTEAFF. CDR3 sequence (DNA): TGTGCCAGCAGTAGGGGCCGGCCGAACACTGAAGCTTTCTTT.

The J gene is TRBJ1-2, the V gene TRBV27, with 7 bases lining up with TRBD1. The germline CDR1 and CDR2 sequences are MNHEY and SMNVEV (reference sequence). J was trimmed by 0 bases and V by 0 bases; bases with no gene match: 1. The CDR3 runs 15 residues. The CDR3 bases are TGTGCCAGCAGTTTATCGACAGGGTCTAACTATGGCTACACCTTC. As protein: CASSLSTGSNYGYTF.

This clone turned up a few times. V usage is TRBV7-9 and J usage is TRBJ1-1, with D unclear. V gave up 3 bases and J gave up 0 bases, with 8 bases separating them. The germline V gene has CDR1 SEHNR and CDR2 FQNEAQ (reference sequence). There are 14 residues in the CDR3. The CDR3 bases are TGTGCCAGCAGCTTGAGTACCATGAACACTGAAGCTTTCTTT. It yields the protein CASSLSTMNTEAFF.

This clone was observed a handful of times. The chain couples TRBV30 to TRBJ2-4, with D maybe TRBD2 (6 bases). CDR3 length: 15 residues. The V end lost 5 bases, the J end lost 5 bases, and 19 bases lay between the germline ends. The germline CDR1 and CDR2 sequences are GTSNPN and SVGIG (reference sequence). The CDR3 reads CAWAPEGNWENIQYF. CDR3 sequence (DNA): TGTGCCTGGGCCCCGGAGGGGAATTGGGAAAACATTCAGTACTTC. Based on the CDR3 plus reference TRBV30 and TRBJ2-4, the full variable domain is SQTIHQWPATLVQPVGSPLSLECTVEGTSNPNLYWYRQAAGRGLQLLFYSVGIGQISSEVPQNLSASRPQDRQFILSSKKLLLSDSGFYLCAWAPEGNWENIQYFGAGTRLSVL.

This clone was detected only a few times. CDR3 amino acids: CASSPYRAGTDTQYF. CDR3 DNA: TGCGCCAGCAGCCCCTACAGGGCAGGCACAGATACGCAGTATTTT. This chain uses TRBV5-1 with TRBJ2-3, with D perhaps matching TRBD1 (6 bases). Between the trimmed V and J ends, which lost 4 bases and 1 base, there was a span of 13 bases. Germline V lookup: CDR1 SGHRS, CDR2 YFSETQ. This CDR3 has 15 amino acids.

The chain is built from TRBV25-1 and TRBJ2-5, with 9 bases fitting TRBD1. CDR1 and CDR2 from the germline V gene are MGHDK and SYGVNS. The CDR3 runs 14 residues. With V trimmed by 4 bases and J by 6 bases, 6 bases remained unmatched. The CDR3 DNA is TGTGCCAGCAGTGGGGGACAGGGTGCGCAGACCCAGTACTTC. As protein: CASSGGQGAQTQYF. Combining the CDR3 with reference TRBV25-1 and TRBJ2-5 gives the whole variable domain EADIYQTPRYLVIGTGKKITLECSQTMGHDKMYWYQQDPGMELHLIHYSYGVNSTEKGDLSSESTVSRIRTEHFPLTLESARPSHTSQYLCASSGGQGAQTQYFGPGTRLLVL.

This clone came up a few times. The chain has TRBV30 and TRBJ2-5; D is unresolved. This CDR3 is built from 14 residues. Trimming took off 4 bases at V and 2 bases at J, with 14 bases between the two ends. Germline CDR1 reads GTSNPN; CDR2 reads SVGIG (reference sequence). This CDR3 reads CAWIRPGSQETQYF. The CDR3 coding sequence is TGTGCCTGGATTCGACCCGGGTCTCAAGAGACCCAGTACTTC.

This chain links TRBV9 with TRBJ1-5; D call uncertain. CDR3 length equals 13 residues. CDR1 and CDR2 from the germline V gene are SGDLS and YYNGEE. V was cut by 4 bases and J by 3 bases, with 8 bases left in between. The chain's CDR3 is CASSPGNNQPQHF. CDR3 DNA sequence: TGTGCCAGCAGCCCCGGGAACAATCAGCCCCAGCATTTT.

This clone showed up just a few times. The identical CDR3 is also encoded by other nucleotide sequences in the sample. The chain uses TRBV7-2 and TRBJ2-7, with TRBD1 identical over 11 bases. Germline loops: CDR1 SGHTA, CDR2 FQGNSA. This CDR3 has 14 residues. V was pared by 5 bases and J by 4 bases, with 4 bases of the junction left unmatched. DNA of the CDR3: TGTGCCAGCAGCATCGGACAGGGGGCGTACGAGCAGTACTTC. Its protein is CASSIGQGAYEQYF.

This clone was observed a few times. The V and J genes are TRBV29-1 and TRBJ2-1; 8 bases map to TRBD1. This CDR3 has 14 residues. V was pared by 5 bases and J by 7 bases, with 10 bases of the junction left unmatched. In germline, CDR1 is SQVTM, CDR2 ANQGSEA. CDR3 DNA: TGCAGCGTTCAGAAGACAGGGGTTACAAATGAGCAGTTCTTC. Its translation is CSVQKTGVTNEQFF.

The genes are TRBV4-1 and TRBJ2-3; a weak D match, TRBD1 (6 bases). Trimming removed 1 base at V and 8 bases at J, with 13 bases between. CDR3 length equals 14 residues. Germline CDR1 is MGHRA and CDR2 is YSYEKL. In nucleotides, the CDR3 is TGCGCCAGCAGCCAAGTGGACAGTACCGCTACGCAGTATTTT. Protein product: CASSQVDSTATQYF.

The rearrangement uses TRBV4-1 and TRBJ2-7, with 10 bases aligning to TRBD1. CDR3 length: 18 amino acids. From germline, CDR1 is MGHRA and CDR2 YSYEKL. V shed 1 base, J shed 4 bases, and the junction held 13 bases outside the gene matches. CDR3 sequence: CASSQVVDRGVLGYEQYF. Written as DNA, the CDR3 is TGCGCCAGCAGCCAAGTTGTGGACAGGGGGGTCTTAGGGTACGAGCAGTACTTC.

CDR3 nucleotides: TGTGCCAGCAGCCCCCCCCCTACTAACGGGGACAACTCCTACGAGCAGTACTTC. It yields the protein CASSPPPTNGDNSYEQYF. V and J are TRBV13 and TRBJ2-7, with D tentatively TRBD1 (6 bases). V lost 5 bases to trimming and J lost 0 bases, with 23 bases between them. The CDR3 has 18 amino acids. In germline, CDR1 is PRHDT, CDR2 FYEKMQ (reference sequence).

Notes on this clone: This sample includes further DNA sequences coding for the same CDR3. This rearrangement joins TRBV5-4 to TRBJ2-3; possibly TRBD1 for D (5 bases). Germline CDR1 SGHNT, CDR2 YYREEE (reference sequence). Deletions cut 0 bases from V and 1 base from J, with 9 bases between. The CDR3 sequence is 15 residues long. CDR3 DNA: TGTGCCAGCAGCTTGGGGGGCGCAGGCACAGATACGCAGTATTTT. Residues: CASSLGGAGTDTQYF. Supplemented by reference TRBV5-4 and TRBJ2-3, the full variable domain reads ETGVTQSPTHLIKTRGQQVTLRCSSQSGHNTVSWYQQALGQGPQFIFQYYREEENGRGNFPPRFSGLQFPNYSSELNVNALELDDSALYLCASSLGGAGTDTQYFGPGTRLTVL.

This clone came up a few times. The V call is TRBV10-3, the J call TRBJ2-7, with 7 bases matching TRBD2. The germline gives CDR1 ENHRY, CDR2 SYGVKD. With 6 bases clipped from V and 5 bases from J, the junction kept 10 bases outside the gene matches. This CDR3 comprises 14 residues. Here the CDR3 reads CAIRRLATSHEQYF. The CDR3 nucleotides are TGTGCCATCAGAAGACTAGCAACATCCCACGAGCAGTACTTC.

The chain couples TRBV18 to TRBJ1-2, with 7 bases lining up with TRBD1. There are 14 residues in the CDR3. Germline lookup yields CDR1 KGHSH and CDR2 LQKENI. V dropped 1 base and J dropped 5; count of bases not matched to a gene: 4. CDR3 in amino acids: CASSPQGAGYGYTF. The CDR3 region has the DNA TGTGCCAGCTCACCACAGGGGGCCGGGTATGGCTACACCTTC.

This clone turned up a few times. The J gene is TRBJ2-2, the V gene TRBV14; TRBD2 is a possible D gene (5 bases). Germline CDR1 reads SGHDN; CDR2 reads FVKESK. Trimming pared 2 bases from V and 5 bases from J, leaving 9 bases between. CDR3 length equals 14 residues. For the CDR3, the DNA is TGTGCCAGCAGCCAATCCCGGGGTACCGGGGAGCTGTTTTTT. Its protein product is CASSQSRGTGELFF. Drawing the rest from reference TRBV14 and TRBJ2-2, the complete variable domain is EAGVTQFPSHSVIEKGQTVTLRCDPISGHDNLYWYRRVMGKEIKFLLHFVKESKQDESGMPNNRFLAERTGGTYSTLKVQPAELEDSGVYFCASSQSRGTGELFFGEGSRLTVL.